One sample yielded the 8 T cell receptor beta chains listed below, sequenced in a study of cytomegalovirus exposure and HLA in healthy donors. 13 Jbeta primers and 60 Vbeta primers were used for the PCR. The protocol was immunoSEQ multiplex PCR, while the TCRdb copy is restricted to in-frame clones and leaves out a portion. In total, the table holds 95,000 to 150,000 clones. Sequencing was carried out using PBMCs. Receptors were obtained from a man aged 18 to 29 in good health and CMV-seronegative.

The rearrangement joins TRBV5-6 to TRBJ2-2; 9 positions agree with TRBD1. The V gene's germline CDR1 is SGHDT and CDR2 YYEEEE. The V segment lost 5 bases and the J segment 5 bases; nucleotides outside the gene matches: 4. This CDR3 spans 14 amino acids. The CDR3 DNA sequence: TGTGCCAGCAGTGGACAGGGGAAGACCGGGGAGCTGTTTTTT. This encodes CASSGQGKTGELFF.

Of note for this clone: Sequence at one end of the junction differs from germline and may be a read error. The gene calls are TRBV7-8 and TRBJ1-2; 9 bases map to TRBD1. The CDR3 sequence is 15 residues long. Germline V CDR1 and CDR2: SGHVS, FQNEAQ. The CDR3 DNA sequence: TGTGCCAGCAGCTTAGGTCGGACAGGGGTTCTCCTACTAGCCTTC. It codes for CASSLGRTGVLLLAF.

The CDR3 DNA reads as TGTGCCAGCCTTTTAAGGGTAGGGGGCGGGGAGACCCAGTACTTC. Amino acids: CASLLRVGGGETQYF. This rearrangement joins TRBV28 to TRBJ2-5; 7 nucleotides match TRBD1. V trimming: 8 bases; J trimming: 5 bases; junction bases outside the gene matches: 14. Per germline, CDR1 MDHEN and CDR2 SYDVKM. CDR3 length equals 15 residues. The full variable domain, in which reference TRBV28 and TRBJ2-5 provide the parts outside the CDR3, is DVKVTQSSRYLVKRTGEKVFLECVQDMDHENMFWYRQDPGLGLRLIYFSYDVKMKEKGDIPEGYSVSREKKERFSLILESASTNQTSMYLCASLLRVGGGETQYFGPGTRLLVL.

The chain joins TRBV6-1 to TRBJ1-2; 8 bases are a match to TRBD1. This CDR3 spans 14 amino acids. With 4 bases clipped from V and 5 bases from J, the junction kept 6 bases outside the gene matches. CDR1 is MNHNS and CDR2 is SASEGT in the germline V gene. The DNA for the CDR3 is TGTGCCAGCAGTGTACGGGGACAGGTTTATGGCTACACCTTC. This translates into CASSVRGQVYGYTF.

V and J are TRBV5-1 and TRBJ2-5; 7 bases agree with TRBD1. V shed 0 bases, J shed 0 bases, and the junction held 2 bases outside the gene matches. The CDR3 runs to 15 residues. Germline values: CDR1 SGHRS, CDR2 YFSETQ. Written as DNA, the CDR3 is TGCGCCAGCAGCTTGGGGGGGACAGACCAAGAGACCCAGTACTTC. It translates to CASSLGGTDQETQYF.

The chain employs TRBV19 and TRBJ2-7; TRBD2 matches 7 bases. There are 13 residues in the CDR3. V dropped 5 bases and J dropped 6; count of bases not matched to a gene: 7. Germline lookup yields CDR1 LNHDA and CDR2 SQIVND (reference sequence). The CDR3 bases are TGTGCCAGTAGTTTTCTTGGCGGGAGCGAGCAGTACTTC. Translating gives CASSFLGGSEQYF. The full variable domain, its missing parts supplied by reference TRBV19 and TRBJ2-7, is DGGITQSPKYLFRKEGQNVTLSCEQNLNHDAMYWYRQDPGQGLRLIYYSQIVNDFQKGDIAEGYSVSREKKESFPLTVTSAQKNPTAFYLCASSFLGGSEQYFGPGTRLTVT.

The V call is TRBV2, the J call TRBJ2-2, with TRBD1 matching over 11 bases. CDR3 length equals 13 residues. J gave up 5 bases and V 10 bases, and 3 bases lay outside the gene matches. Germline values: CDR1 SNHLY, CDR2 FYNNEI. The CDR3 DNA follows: TGTGCCACCGGGACAGGGGGAACCGGGGAGCTGTTTTTT. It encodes CATGTGGTGELFF.

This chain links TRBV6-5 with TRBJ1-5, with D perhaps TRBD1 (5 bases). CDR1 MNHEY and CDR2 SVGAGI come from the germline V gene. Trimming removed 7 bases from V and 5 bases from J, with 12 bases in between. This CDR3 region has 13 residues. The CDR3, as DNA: TGTGCCAGCAAACAGGTTTGGGATCAGCCCCAGCATTTT. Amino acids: CASKQVWDQPQHF.